Below are 14 T cell receptor beta chains sequenced from a single sample in a study of a mutant IDH1 vaccine in newly diagnosed glioma. For these receptors, no antigen is known. Sample time point: week 5, during vaccination. Topical imiquimod was applied with each vaccine dose, which held 300 ug of mutant IDH1 20-mer peptide. Produced via immunoSEQ multiplex PCR; TCRdb's table is partial and in-frame only. The sample carries fewer than 40,000 clones, around 78% recorded once. Sequencing was performed on PBMCs, taken from a glioma patient whose treatment included an IDH1 peptide vaccine. The source is a middle-aged man with glioma.

The chain links TRBV29-1 to TRBJ1-1; D gene ambiguous. V was trimmed by 1 base and J by 7 bases, leaving 10 bases between them. The CDR3 is 12 residues long. Germline CDR1 and CDR2: SQVTM and ANQGSEA. CDR3 loop: CSVEGGGIEAFF. The CDR3 bases are TGCAGCGTTGAAGGCGGCGGGATTGAAGCTTTCTTT.

The chain is built from TRBV27 and TRBJ2-1; 9 bases are shared with TRBD1. Germline CDR1 and CDR2: MNHEY and SMNVEV (reference sequence). The CDR3 is 14 residues long. With 6 bases clipped from V and 6 bases from J, the junction kept 6 bases outside the gene matches. The CDR3 here is CASRPDRGGNEQFF. CDR3 DNA: TGTGCCAGCAGACCGGACAGGGGAGGCAATGAGCAGTTCTTC.

This clone was found once. This rearrangement joins TRBV5-5 to TRBJ2-7; the D gene could be TRBD1 or TRBD2 (5 bases each). With 2 bases removed from V and 3 bases from J, the gap between germline ends came to 15 bases. In germline, CDR1 is SGHKS, CDR2 YYEKEE (reference sequence). The CDR3 has 15 residues. The CDR3 coding sequence is TGTGCCAGCAGCTTAACAGCCGGGACCCTCTACGAGCAGTACTTC. This translates into CASSLTAGTLYEQYF.

V and J are TRBV2 and TRBJ1-5; D not certain. The CDR3 is made up of 12 amino acids. V was pared by 8 bases and J by 3 bases, with 8 bases between. Per the germline V gene, CDR1 is SNHLY and CDR2 is FYNNEI. The CDR3 nucleotides read TGTGCCAGCGCAGAGAACAATCAGCCCCAGCATTTT. Encoded protein: CASAENNQPQHF.

This clone was seen just once. This chain connects TRBV5-1 to TRBJ1-4, with 12 bases fitting TRBD1. Germline V gene data show CDR1 as SGHRS and CDR2 as YFSETQ. CDR3 size: 16 residues. J gave up 8 bases and V 3 bases, and 8 bases lay outside the gene matches. The CDR3 here is CASSSPLGTGGEKLFF. As DNA, the CDR3 is TGCGCCAGCAGCTCCCCCCTCGGGACAGGGGGCGAAAAACTGTTTTTT.

This clone appeared a few times. The V call is TRBV5-1, the J call TRBJ1-4; TRBD1 aligns across 8 bases. V trimming: 4 bases; J trimming: 12 bases; junction bases outside the gene matches: 14. The CDR3 contains 15 residues. Germline CDR1 and CDR2: SGHRS and YFSETQ. The CDR3 sequence: CASSPGQGEAEELFF. The CDR3 nucleotides read TGCGCCAGCAGCCCCGGACAGGGTGAGGCAGAAGAACTGTTTTTT.

The J gene is TRBJ2-1, the V gene TRBV5-1, with D tentatively TRBD1 (6 bases). The CDR3 length is 12 residues. Trimming shortened V by 4 bases and J by 12 bases, and 14 bases separated the two germline ends. Germline CDR1 is SGHRS and CDR2 is YFSETQ. The CDR3 reads CASSLPGVWQFF. DNA for the CDR3: TGCGCCAGCAGCCTTCCAGGGGTTTGGCAGTTCTTC.

The chain combines TRBV5-1 with TRBJ2-7, with 9 bases matching TRBD1. CDR3 length: 19 residues. Germline CDR1 reads SGHRS; CDR2 reads YFSETQ. The ends lost 4 bases at V and 6 bases at J; junction bases unmatched: 23. Here the CDR3 DNA reads TGCGCCAGCAGCATTGTCCCCCCGGGACAGGGAAAGGTGCGCGGCGAGCAGTACTTC. Its translation: CASSIVPPGQGKVRGEQYF.

The V and J genes are TRBV30 and TRBJ1-6, with TRBD1 matching 10 bases. Germline V gene lookup returns CDR1 GTSNPN and CDR2 SVGIG (reference sequence). The CDR3 is made up of 13 amino acids. After removal of 4 bases from V and 10 bases from J, the junction contained 4 bases not matched to a gene. This CDR3 is CAWIGQGDSPLHF. CDR3 DNA: TGTGCCTGGATAGGACAGGGGGACTCACCCCTCCACTTT.

The CDR3 nucleotides read TGTGCCAGCTCCCCAACCGGGTGGGGGGATCGCTCCTACGAGCAGTACTTC. Translating it yields CASSPTGWGDRSYEQYF. This sequence joins TRBV18 and TRBJ2-7; a weak D match, TRBD2 (6 bases). Germline CDR1 KGHSH, CDR2 LQKENI. Between the trimmed V and J ends, which lost 6 bases and 0 bases, there was a span of 21 bases. This CDR3 region has 17 residues. Variable domain in full (rest from reference TRBV18 and TRBJ2-7): NAGVMQNPRHLVRRRGQEARLRCSPMKGHSHVYWYRQLPEEGLKFMVYLQKENIIDESGMPKERFSAEFPKEGPSILRIQQVVRGDSAAYFCASSPTGWGDRSYEQYFGPGTRLTVT.

The rearrangement links TRBV27 to TRBJ1-1, with a weak D call TRBD1 (6 bases). V lost 2 bases and J lost 4, with 11 bases in between. CDR3 size: 14 residues. In germline, CDR1 is MNHEY, CDR2 SMNVEV (reference sequence). CDR3 in amino acids: CASSLRGGTTEAFF. As DNA, the CDR3 is TGTGCCAGCAGTTTAAGGGGGGGGACCACTGAAGCTTTCTTT.

This clone was seen just once. The rearrangement uses TRBV5-4 and TRBJ2-4; D may match TRBD1 or TRBD2 (7 bases each). This CDR3 spans 18 amino acids. In germline, CDR1 is SGHNT, CDR2 YYREEE (reference sequence). Trimming took off 3 bases at V and 1 base at J, with 20 bases between the two ends. CDR3 DNA sequence: TGTGCCAGCAGCTCGGGGGGTGAAGGGGGCGCGGCCAAAAACATTCAGTACTTC. Its translation is CASSSGGEGGAAKNIQYF.

The V and J genes are TRBV29-1 and TRBJ1-2, with a possible D match to TRBD1 (5 bases). The CDR3 contains 14 residues. CDR1 and CDR2 from the germline V gene are SQVTM and ANQGSEA. The V end was cut by 0 bases, the J end by 4 bases, with 12 bases between. The CDR3 loop reads CSVEDHFGTYGYTF. CDR3 sequence (DNA): TGCAGCGTTGAAGATCATTTTGGGACCTATGGCTACACCTTC.

The V call is TRBV2, the J call TRBJ1-2, with 7 bases that match TRBD1. The CDR3 consists of 13 residues. The V and J ends lost 4 bases and 5 bases, in that order; junction bases with no gene match: 4. From germline, CDR1 is SNHLY and CDR2 FYNNEI. DNA for the CDR3: TGTGCCAGCAGTGCTGAGACAGGGTATGGCTACACCTTC. Translating gives CASSAETGYGYTF.